This entry lists 32 T cell receptor beta chains sequenced from one sample in a study of blood T cell repertoires in COVID-19. Assay: immunoSEQ multiplex PCR; the TCRdb copy retains only in-frame clones and omits some. Of some 130,000 clones listed, approximately 90% were seen once; the top ten hold around 18%. Sequencing used peripheral blood. The source is a man aged 45-60 years with active or convalescent COVID-19.

V is TRBV2 and J is TRBJ1-1, with TRBD1 as a possible D gene (5 bases). V was clipped by 8 bases and J by 12 bases, with 25 bases between them. Per germline, CDR1 SNHLY and CDR2 FYNNEI. This CDR3 is 14 amino acids long. The CDR3: CASGSGAGARITFF. CDR3 sequence (DNA): TGTGCCAGCGGAAGTGGGGCTGGGGCCAGGATTACTTTCTTT.

The chain joins TRBV9 to TRBJ1-2; 9 positions match TRBD1. Germline trimming cut 4 bases from V and 4 bases from J; bases unmatched to any gene: 8. Germline V lookup: CDR1 SGDLS, CDR2 YYNGEE. This CDR3 comprises 15 residues. The CDR3 reads CASSPRTGDAYGYTF. The CDR3 DNA reads as TGTGCCAGCAGCCCGAGGACAGGGGATGCCTATGGCTACACCTTC.

The chain has TRBV5-1 and TRBJ2-1, with D possibly matching TRBD2 (5 bases). Germline values: CDR1 SGHRS, CDR2 YFSETQ. With 4 bases removed from V and 3 bases from J, the gap between germline ends came to 11 bases. The CDR3 covers 14 residues. CDR3 sequence reads: CASSQADLYNEQFF. In nucleotides, the CDR3 is TGCGCCAGCAGCCAAGCGGACCTCTACAATGAGCAGTTCTTC.

The V call is TRBV7-6, the J call TRBJ1-1; D may be TRBD1 (5 bases). Germline values: CDR1 SGHVS, CDR2 FNYEAQ. V gave up 1 base and J gave up 0 bases, with 9 bases separating them. The CDR3 contains 15 residues. This CDR3 is CASSLGDRVNTEAFF. As DNA, the CDR3 is TGTGCCAGCAGCTTAGGAGACAGAGTGAACACTGAAGCTTTCTTT.

The chain recombines TRBV5-1 with TRBJ2-5; 7 bases agree with TRBD2. Germline values: CDR1 SGHRS, CDR2 YFSETQ. CDR3 length equals 16 residues. V lost 7 bases to trimming and J lost 5 bases; unmatched junction nucleotides: 17. CDR3 protein: CASQTQGGRAGETQYF. In DNA, the CDR3 is TGCGCCAGCCAGACTCAAGGTGGGAGGGCCGGGGAGACCCAGTACTTC.

This clone was counted a few times. This chain links TRBV28 with TRBJ2-7; the match to TRBD2 covers 12 bases. Germline V gene sequence: CDR1 MDHEN, CDR2 SYDVKM. V was clipped by 4 bases and J by 3 bases; unmatched bases: 10. CDR3 size: 17 residues. This chain's CDR3 is CASSSLAGGVRGYEQYF. The CDR3 DNA is TGTGCCAGCAGTTCTCTAGCGGGAGGGGTTCGGGGCTACGAGCAGTACTTC.

The J gene is TRBJ2-4, the V gene TRBV4-3; 12 positions match TRBD1. With V trimmed by 1 base and J by 7 bases, 5 bases remained unmatched. This CDR3 contains 16 residues. Germline values: CDR1 LGHNA, CDR2 YSLEER. The CDR3 protein is CASSQGLGQGANIQYF. In DNA form, the CDR3 reads TGCGCCAGCAGCCAAGGGTTGGGACAGGGGGCGAACATTCAGTACTTC.

The chain is built from TRBV7-2 and TRBJ2-2, with 7 bases that match TRBD2. V was clipped by 5 bases and J by 6 bases; unmatched bases: 15. Looked up from germline, CDR1 is SGHTA and CDR2 is FQGNSA. The CDR3 contains 17 residues. The CDR3 nucleotides read TGTGCCAGCAGCCCCCGAGCGGGACGGTTTGGGTCCGGGGAGCTGTTTTTT. Protein: CASSPRAGRFGSGELFF.

The chain uses TRBV10-3 and TRBJ2-5, with TRBD2 matching over 9 bases. This CDR3 spans 14 amino acids. The ends lost 5 bases at V and 5 bases at J; junction bases unmatched: 6. Germline V gives CDR1 ENHRY, CDR2 SYGVKD. The CDR3 DNA follows: TGTGCCATCAGTAGCGGGGGGTCTCAGGAGACCCAGTACTTC. It specifies CAISSGGSQETQYF.

DNA for the CDR3: TGTGCCAGCAGCTTACAACCTAAGAACACTGAAGCTTTCTTT. It is translated as CASSLQPKNTEAFF. This chain uses TRBV11-2 with TRBJ1-1, with no clear D. With 2 bases removed from V and 1 base from J, the gap between germline ends came to 8 bases. The CDR3 has 14 amino acids. Germline lookup yields CDR1 SGHAT and CDR2 FQNNGV.

The chain carries TRBV4-1 and TRBJ2-2; 9 bases line up with TRBD1. Looked up from germline, CDR1 is MGHRA and CDR2 is YSYEKL. The CDR3 has 17 residues. Trimming at V came to 1 base and at J to 7 bases, leaving 10 bases not matched to a gene. CDR3 sequence reads: CASSQVRTGGISGELFF. The CDR3 DNA reads as TGCGCCAGCAGCCAAGTTCGTACAGGGGGCATCAGCGGGGAGCTGTTTTTT.

The rearrangement joins TRBV7-2 to TRBJ2-3, with 12 bases matching TRBD2. V dropped 11 bases and J dropped 6; count of bases not matched to a gene: 6. Germline V gene lookup returns CDR1 SGHTA and CDR2 FQGNSA. This CDR3 has 13 amino acids. The CDR3 is CAGSLAGGDTQYF. The CDR3 DNA reads TGTGCCGGCTCGCTAGCGGGAGGGGATACGCAGTATTTT.

The chain uses TRBV6-5 and TRBJ2-7, with 8 bases identical to TRBD2. The CDR3 runs to 16 residues. Germline CDR1 is MNHEY and CDR2 is SVGAGI. V shed 0 bases and J 9 bases; nucleotides not matched to a gene: 13. CDR3 loop: CASSYSGVAGPFVQYF. In nucleotides, the CDR3 is TGTGCCAGCAGTTACTCGGGGGTAGCGGGACCCTTCGTGCAGTACTTC.

The chain recombines TRBV9 with TRBJ1-6; 7 nucleotides line up with TRBD1. CDR1 is SGDLS, CDR2 YYNGEE, per germline. The CDR3 loop spans 19 amino acids. Trimming cost V 3 bases and J 2 bases; bases outside gene matches: 14. The CDR3 sequence is CASSADASKTGPYNSPLHF. As DNA, the CDR3 is TGTGCCAGCAGCGCAGACGCTTCGAAGACAGGGCCCTATAATTCACCCCTCCACTTT.

This clone was recorded only once. V and J are TRBV28 and TRBJ1-2; D remains ambiguous. V lost 8 bases and J 7 bases, leaving 17 bases between the germline ends. The CDR3 runs 13 residues. Per germline, CDR1 MDHEN and CDR2 SYDVKM. This CDR3 reads CASGNGPEGGYTF. As DNA, the CDR3 is TGTGCCAGCGGGAATGGACCGGAGGGTGGCTACACCTTC.

This chain links TRBV7-8 with TRBJ1-1, with D uncertain. Germline V lookup: CDR1 SGHVS, CDR2 FQNEAQ. The length of the CDR3 is 14 residues. V gave up 5 bases and J gave up 0 bases, with 10 bases separating them. CDR3 region: CASSPGSLNTEAFF. CDR3 DNA: TGTGCCAGCAGCCCCGGTTCGCTGAACACTGAAGCTTTCTTT. The full variable domain, rest sourced from reference TRBV7-8 and TRBJ1-1, is GAGVSQSPRYKVAKRGQDVALRCDPISGHVSLFWYQQALGQGPEFLTYFQNEAQLDKSGLPSDRFFAERPEGSVSTLKIQRTQQEDSAVYLCASSPGSLNTEAFFGQGTRLTVV.

This chain links TRBV5-1 with TRBJ1-2; the match to TRBD1 covers 12 bases. CDR1 and CDR2 from the germline V gene are SGHRS and YFSETQ. V trimming: 0 bases; J trimming: 8 bases; junction bases outside the gene matches: 11. The CDR3 has 17 residues. The CDR3 DNA is TGCGCCAGCAGCTTGGGGAACCTGGGACAGGGGGCCGGGGGCTACACCTTC. This encodes CASSLGNLGQGAGGYTF.

The chain joins TRBV27 to TRBJ1-6; 8 bases agree with TRBD1. The V gene end was trimmed by 7 bases and the J gene end by 7 bases; junction bases not matched to a gene: 12. CDR3 length equals 16 residues. Germline CDR1 MNHEY, CDR2 SMNVEV (reference sequence). The CDR3: CASTKTGAAGNSPLHF. Written as DNA, the CDR3 is TGTGCCAGCACCAAGACAGGGGCCGCGGGGAATTCACCCCTCCACTTT.

In its sample, this clone was seen a few times. The chain links TRBV3-1 (or the pseudogene TRBV3-2) to TRBJ1-6, with TRBD1 matching over 7 bases. Germline CDR1 is LGHDT and CDR2 is YNNKEL (reference sequence). Losses at the gene ends were 2 bases for V and 8 bases for J; bases not matched to a gene: 15. The CDR3 runs 18 residues. CDR3 sequence (DNA): TGTGCCAGCAGCCAATCACAATCCTCCGACAGGGTGCATTCACCCCTCCACTTT. Its protein product is CASSQSQSSDRVHSPLHF.

The chain joins TRBV6-1 to TRBJ2-5, with a possible D match to TRBD2 (6 bases). The CDR3 is 15 amino acids. V lost 0 bases, J lost 2 bases, and 10 bases lay in between. The germline V gene encodes CDR1 MNHNS and CDR2 SASEGT. CDR3 amino acids: CASSEAWGTQETQYF. CDR3 in DNA: TGTGCCAGCAGTGAAGCATGGGGGACTCAAGAGACCCAGTACTTC.

The chain combines TRBV15 with TRBJ2-7; D is unclear. V was trimmed by 1 base and J by 1 base, leaving 8 bases between them. This CDR3 comprises 14 residues. Germline assignment: CDR1 LNHNV and CDR2 YYDKDF (reference sequence). The CDR3: CATSRGTGSYEQYF. The CDR3 nucleotides are TGTGCCACCAGCAGAGGTACGGGTTCCTACGAGCAGTACTTC.

This clone was detected only once. The chain has TRBV18 and TRBJ1-5; weak D call: TRBD1 (5 bases). V shed 3 bases and J shed 9 bases, with 15 bases lying between them. Germline lookup yields CDR1 KGHSH and CDR2 LQKENI. The CDR3 has 14 amino acids. CDR3 amino acids: CASSPIEGRGPQHF. CDR3 coding DNA: TGTGCCAGCTCACCCATAGAGGGGAGGGGGCCCCAGCATTTT.

The CDR3 bases are TGTGCCAGCAGCCCGACAGGGGCCAAAAACATTCAGTACTTC. Translated, it gives CASSPTGAKNIQYF. This chain joins TRBV3-1 (or the pseudogene TRBV3-2) and TRBJ2-4, with 7 bases lining up with TRBD1. V shed 4 bases, J shed 1 base, and the junction held 1 base outside the gene matches. The germline CDR1 and CDR2 sequences are LGHDT and YNNKEL (reference sequence). The CDR3 loop spans 14 amino acids.

V and J are TRBV12-5 and TRBJ2-3; 8 bases align to TRBD1. CDR3 length: 17 residues. Trimming cost V 1 base and J 4 bases; bases outside gene matches: 10. Germline values: CDR1 LGHNT, CDR2 FRNRAP. CDR3 in DNA: TGTGCTAGTGGTTTGGGCACGAGGACAGGGACCGCAGATACGCAGTATTTT. Its protein product is CASGLGTRTGTADTQYF.

In this sample, this clone turned up a few times. This chain uses TRBV5-6 with TRBJ1-2; D remains ambiguous. This CDR3 region has 14 residues. V was cut by 3 bases and J by 1 base, with 10 bases left in between. CDR1 SGHDT and CDR2 YYEEEE come from the germline V gene. CDR3 nucleotide sequence: TGTGCCAGCAGCTGGGCAGGCAATAACTATGGCTACACCTTC. Its translation: CASSWAGNNYGYTF.

The V call is TRBV7-9, the J call TRBJ2-7; D might be TRBD1 (5 bases). Germline CDR1 and CDR2: SEHNR and FQNEAQ (reference sequence). V was pared by 5 bases and J by 1 base, with 9 bases between. The CDR3 runs to 13 residues. The CDR3 is CASSARVSYEQYF. The CDR3 DNA reads TGTGCCAGCAGCGCCAGGGTTTCCTACGAGCAGTACTTC.

The rearrangement joins TRBV5-1 to TRBJ1-1, with TRBD1 identical over 8 bases. CDR1 is SGHRS and CDR2 is YFSETQ in the germline V gene. There are 13 residues in the CDR3. Trimming cost V 7 bases and J 2 bases; bases outside gene matches: 4. CDR3 residues: CASWDRINTEAFF. In DNA, the CDR3 is TGCGCCAGCTGGGACAGGATAAACACTGAAGCTTTCTTT.

This clone was picked up one time. This chain joins TRBV27 and TRBJ2-7, with 7 bases identical to TRBD1. The CDR3 loop spans 14 amino acids. Germline V gives CDR1 MNHEY, CDR2 SMNVEV (reference sequence). With 4 bases clipped from V and 6 bases from J, the junction kept 9 bases outside the gene matches. The CDR3 DNA reads as TGTGCCAGCAGTTCCTTAAGGGGGCCTGCCGAGCAGTACTTC. This translates into CASSSLRGPAEQYF.

The gene calls are TRBV29-1 and TRBJ1-2; 7 bases are shared with TRBD1. From germline, CDR1 is SQVTM and CDR2 ANQGSEA. There are 13 residues in the CDR3. V was pared by 4 bases and J by 4 bases, with 6 bases of the junction left unmatched. The CDR3: CSVGERGLYGYTF. The CDR3 nucleotides are TGCAGCGTTGGCGAGAGGGGGCTCTATGGCTACACCTTC.

V gene TRBV5-4 combines with J gene TRBJ2-7, with 7 bases that match TRBD1. CDR1 is SGHNT and CDR2 is YYREEE in the germline V gene (reference sequence). The V and J ends lost 4 bases and 3 bases, in that order; junction bases with no gene match: 7. The CDR3 has 14 amino acids. The CDR3 loop is CASSPRQGNYEQYF. CDR3 DNA: TGTGCCAGCAGCCCGCGACAGGGAAACTACGAGCAGTACTTC.

The J gene is TRBJ1-2, the V gene TRBV25-1; D gene ambiguous. There are 13 residues in the CDR3. CDR1 MGHDK and CDR2 SYGVNS come from the germline V gene. Trimming pared 3 bases from V and 2 bases from J, leaving 7 bases between. This chain's CDR3 is CASSDTGNYGYTF. The CDR3 coding sequence is TGTGCCAGCAGTGATACGGGGAACTATGGCTACACCTTC.

This chain uses TRBV11-3 with TRBJ2-5; 7 bases agree with TRBD1. This CDR3 region has 16 residues. Germline V gives CDR1 SGHNT, CDR2 YENEEA. The V gene end was trimmed by 1 base and the J gene end by 5 bases; junction bases not matched to a gene: 10. The CDR3: CASSLGPSTGTETQYF. DNA of the CDR3: TGTGCCAGCAGCTTAGGCCCTTCGACAGGGACGGAGACCCAGTACTTC. Supplemented by reference TRBV11-3 and TRBJ2-5, the full variable domain reads EAGVVQSPRYKIIEKKQPVAFWCNPISGHNTLYWYLQNLGQGPELLIRYENEEAVDDSQLPKDRFSAERLKGVDSTLKIQPAELGDSAVYLCASSLGPSTGTETQYFGPGTRLLVL.